Given below is one TCR beta chain in context. Its antigen is not known. TCRdb keeps only in-frame clones here, not all; method: immunoSEQ multiplex PCR. This sample carries approximately 120,000 clones, nearly 90% of them seen once, and the ten largest clones take 1.1%. The entry originates in a study of cytomegalovirus exposure and HLA in healthy donors. Study-wide points: The study recorded 150 to 200 TCR beta chains that were cytomegalovirus-associated.

J was trimmed by 4 bases and V by 8 bases; bases with no gene match: 7. The CDR3 spans 14 residues. Per germline, CDR1 WSHSY and CDR2 SAAADI. Source material: PBMCs. This clonotype originated in a woman aged 18-30 years in good health and CMV-seronegative. J is TRBJ1-5 and V is TRBV10-2; TRBD1 agrees at 8 bases. The chain's CDR3 is CASRPGQANQPQHF. CDR3 DNA: TGCGCCAGCCGACCGGGACAGGCTAATCAGCCCCAGCATTTT.